The present entry profiles one T cell receptor beta chain with its context. This sample was taken from a study of blood T cell repertoires in COVID-19. About the research overall: Whether acute or convalescent, the COVID-19 samples came from the United States, Italy and Spain. PBMCs, B-cell-depleted T cells, or T cells provided the cDNA or gDNA that made up the material.

As originally analysed: How many nucleated cells were present was estimated from reference gene primer amplification. The table came from immunoSEQ multiplex PCR; TCRdb's copy has only in-frame clones and leaves some out. The D gene and trimming were derived from the DNA, and the V and J assignments and clone size from that table. The profile shows under 300,000 clones, roughly 80% of them singletons. CDR3 length: 14 residues. The germline gives CDR1 SGHVS, CDR2 FQNEAQ. The ends lost 3 bases at V and 8 bases at J; junction bases unmatched: 4. The receptor was isolated from a woman older than 75 with active or convalescent COVID-19. Sequencing was done on a sample of peripheral blood. The V and J genes are TRBV7-8 and TRBJ2-7; TRBD2 matches at 13 bases. The CDR3 sequence is CASSLGLAGIQQYF. In DNA form, the CDR3 reads TGTGCCAGCAGCTTGGGACTAGCGGGGATACAGCAGTACTTC.